This record looks at one T cell receptor (beta chain) sequence and its context. This clonotype appeared a few times. It has no known antigen specificity. It has no much larger one-base neighbor in the sample; base qualities were not kept. The data derive from a study of naive and memory T cell subsets (dated by TCRdb to 2016 to 2017). Regarding the study in general: An open-source, UMI-based TCR alpha and beta sequencing pipeline was applied to sorted naive and memory peripheral blood T cell subsets. RNA was DNase-treated and reverse transcribed with TCR constant-region primers, mostly using SuperScript III. IgG serology results and the functional CMV T cell responses were in complete agreement.

Library creation used UMI-ligation and nested PCR. An equimolar mix of two oligonucleotides covering both TRBC1 and TRBC2 was used as the beta constant-region primer. A single-stranded oligonucleotide carrying the SP2 primer and a 12-nucleotide UMI was ligated to the 3' end of the cDNA by T4 RNA ligase 1. The ligated cDNA went through four rounds of PCR with nested alpha and beta constant-region primers together with the SP2 primer. Incubation of the ligation reaction lasted about 18-24 hours at 16 degrees C. To avoid over-amplification, PCR2 was usually performed as a SYBR Green qPCR and halted once a predetermined threshold was reached. All purifications after the first were performed with Agencourt AMPure XP magnetic beads. Library amounts were measured by Qubit and library quality was assessed on a TapeStation, where the main peak was expected at around 650 bp. Pooled libraries were sequenced on an Illumina MiSeq using v2 2x251 paired-end kits, and typically about 0.95-2.3 million reads were obtained per sample. Each sample's library went into the pool at roughly 4 nM, and about 4.5-8% PhiX was added to help with cluster recognition. In the original analysis: FASTQ reads processed by Demultiplexor were assigned V and J genes by Decombinator through tag matching that tolerated a single base-pair mismatch. UMIs were used by Collapsinator to correct both sequencing errors and frequency errors arising from PCR heterogeneity. CDR3Translator translated TCRs and extracted CDR3s from the conserved cysteine to the FGXG phenylalanine, flagging non-productive sequences. Gini, Shannon entropy and inverse Simpson indices were calculated on repertoires that had been subsampled to equal numbers of UMI-defined TCRs. Power-law fits to clonotype abundance distributions were performed by maximum likelihood within the linear range. For one naive CD8 sample, the pipeline and MIGEC produced similar UMI counts, unique TCR numbers and clonal distributions. In one analysis, naive TCRs that were also found in any memory subset of the same donor were excluded from the naive repertoire. The repertoires were searched for around 7,000 CMV-associated CDR3 sequences that had been compiled from VDJdb and a published dataset. The public reads were quality trimmed at Q25 with fastp and then assembled into clones with MiXCR by TCRdb, keeping productive beta chains. Duplicate CDR3 protein sequences are folded into a single record with the most common DNA and genes. The V and J calls come from TCRdb's annotation, not from the publication. The sample table records about 150,000 distinct CDR3 sequences; over 15% of these occur just once. The ten largest clonotypes hold about 0.14% of the sample.

What the research found in general, with its limitations: Single alpha or beta chain sequences, rather than paired alpha/beta receptors, were used to define clonotypes. Gini index rose and Shannon and inverse Simpson diversity fell from naive through CM, EM and EMRA in both CD4 and CD8 cells. No ground truth was available to validate the repertoire findings for the naive and memory subsets. Once error correction was done, more than 90% of naive TCR sequences showed up just once, which made the naive abundance distributions much steeper than those of the memory subsets. A few larger clonotypes were present in naive repertoires, particularly the CD8 repertoires, and these clonotypes were possibly memory cells re-expressing CD45RA. The abundance of TCRs followed a power law with an exponent that differed between naive and memory subsets yet stayed consistent across the three individuals. RNA-based TCR counts may be influenced by expression changes linked to T cell activation and differentiation.

From the second PCR step onward, the TCR alpha chain libraries and the TCR beta chain libraries were amplified separately. CMV status of each donor was established by measuring IFNgamma production from CD4+ T cells after fresh PBMCs were stimulated overnight with CMV viral lysate. CD4 T cells were positively selected with Miltenyi beads, followed by positive selection of CD8 T cells from the CD4-negative fraction. After staining for CD3, CD4, CD8, CD45RA, CD27 and a live/dead dye, cells were sorted on a BD Aria II into four subsets based on CD45RA and CD27. A few healthy volunteers provided blood, and the blood of each volunteer was split into CD4 and CD8 T cells and then into four differentiation subsets. Roughly 0.11 L of peripheral blood was drawn per donor, and PBMC were isolated by Ficoll-Paque PLUS density-gradient centrifugation. The sorted cells were lysed in RLT buffer, after which RNA was extracted using a Qiagen RNeasy kit and kept at -80 degrees C.

As encoded in the germline V gene, CDR1 is MRHNA while CDR2 is SNTAGT. The CDR3 runs 15 amino acids, cysteine and phenylalanine included. The only DNA kept is the CDR3, 45 bases in frame from the first base. Trimming costs V 4 bases and J 1 base, and their ends lie 8 bases apart. Specimen: naive CD4+ T cells from blood. The sample's cell subset or site, from its label and the paper: naive T cells, CD45RA high CD27+. This TCR derives from a human donor in good health. The chain employs TRBV6-4 and TRBJ2-6; no confident D gene assignment can be made. The CDR3 protein sequence reads: CASSATHSGANVLTF. The DNA sequence is given as TGTGCCAGCAGTGCAACACATTCTGGGGCCAACGTCCTGACTTTC.